This entry lists 2 T cell receptor beta chains sequenced from one sample in a study of CD4+ T cells in melanoma (dated by TCRdb to the early 2020s). The library was built by means of the immunoSEQ multiplex PCR assay. TCRdb's version of the immuneACCESS table is confined to in-frame rearrangements and falls short of the full clone set. An unresolved V gene accounts for under half of the shortfall where checked; the remainder is of unknown origin. The sample table holds 20,000 to 25,000 clones, of which around 80% were seen once. The top ten clones comprise 9.7% of the sample. All receptors derive from a human donor with melanoma.

The CDR3 region has the DNA TGCGCCAGCAGCCCGAGGGGGGGGGCGAACACCGGGGAGCTGTTTTTT. Amino acids: CASSPRGGANTGELFF. The chain employs TRBV5-1 and TRBJ2-2, with a tentative D call TRBD2 (7 bases). CDR1 is SGHRS and CDR2 is YFSETQ in the germline V gene. V was clipped by 4 bases and J by 0 bases, with 13 bases between them. This CDR3 is built from 16 residues.

V is TRBV11-2 and J is TRBJ2-3; a possible D gene is TRBD2 (6 bases). The CDR3 runs 14 residues. V was pared by 2 bases and J by 7 bases, with 13 bases between. Germline V CDR1 and CDR2: SGHAT, FQNNGV. Written as DNA, the CDR3 is TGTGCCAGCAGCTTACCTCCGGGACTCCATACGCAGTATTTT. It specifies CASSLPPGLHTQYF.